The clone carrying this TCR beta chain occurred many times. Its antigen remains unknown. The sample originates from a study of T cell clonality in common variable immunodeficiency. TCRdb's copy holds only in-frame clones and misses some; the assay was immunoSEQ multiplex PCR. This sample comprises 55,000 or so clones, none seen once only. Study-wide results and caveats: T cell subpopulation sequencing would be needed to explain CVID clonality. CVID subjects had higher TCRbeta clonality than healthy controls, most marked in about a third.

Patients and controls were mostly of Caucasian heritage. Sequenced input: peripheral blood mononuclear cells. This receptor was obtained from a person between 18 and 70 years old in good health.

The CDR3 loop reads CASSLAQTAQETQYF. The covered CDR3 bases are TGTGCCAGCAGCTTAGCCCAGACAGCCCAAGAGACC. V gene TRBV7-9 combines with J gene TRBJ2-5; possible D gene TRBD1, 5 bases. Coverage ceases 3 residues before the CDR3 finishes, and the germline J gene fills in the end. Germline V gives CDR1 SEHNR, CDR2 FQNEAQ (reference sequence). The CDR3 loop spans 15 amino acids. Trimming cost V 0 bases and J 1 base, with 9 bases left between them.